This TCR beta chain derives from a study of blood T cell repertoires in COVID-19. On the study more broadly: PBMCs, B-cell-depleted T cells, or T cells provided the cDNA or gDNA that made up the material.

Categorization into cohorts depended on clinical history that participants reported. From germline, CDR1 is MDHEN and CDR2 SYDVKM. V shed 6 bases and J shed 4 bases, with 10 bases lying between them. The CDR3 sequence is 13 residues long. TCRdb keeps only in-frame clones here, not all; method: immunoSEQ multiplex PCR. The data show under 400,000 clones, with approximately 91% seen just once and approximately 0.97% held by the top ten. The TCR was taken from a woman under 40 who had been exposed to COVID-19. The source material was PBMCs or T cells enriched from blood (not recorded which). The chain has TRBV28 and TRBJ1-5, with D possibly matching TRBD1 (6 bases). Here the CDR3 DNA reads TGTGCCAGCAGCCTGGACAGTAATCAGCCCCAGCATTTT. This sequence encodes CASSLDSNQPQHF.